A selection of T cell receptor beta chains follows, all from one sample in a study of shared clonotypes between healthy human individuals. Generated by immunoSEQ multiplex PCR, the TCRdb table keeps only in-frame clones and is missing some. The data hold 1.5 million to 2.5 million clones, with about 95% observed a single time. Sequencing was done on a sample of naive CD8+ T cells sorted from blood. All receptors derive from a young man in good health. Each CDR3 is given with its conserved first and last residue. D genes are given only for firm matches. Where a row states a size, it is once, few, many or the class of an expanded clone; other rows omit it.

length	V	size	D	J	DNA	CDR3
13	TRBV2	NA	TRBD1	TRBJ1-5	TGTGCCAGCAGTGCAGGGGGCGAGGAGCCCCAGCATTTT	CASSAGGEEPQHF
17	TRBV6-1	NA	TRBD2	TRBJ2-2	TGTGCCAGCAGTGAAGAGGTGCTAGCGGAGAACACCGGGGAGCTGTTTTTT	CASSEEVLAENTGELFF
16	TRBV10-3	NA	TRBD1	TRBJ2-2	TGTGCCATCGGCCCCGGGACAGAAGTGAACACCGGGGAGCTGTTTTTT	CAIGPGTEVNTGELFF
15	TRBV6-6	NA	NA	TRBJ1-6	TGTGCCAGCAGTCCAGGTCCCATTAATAATTCACCCCTCCACTTT	CASSPGPINNSPLHF
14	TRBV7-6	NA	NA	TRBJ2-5	TGTGCCAGCAGCTTAGGAGTCCCGCCAGAGACCCAGTACTTC	CASSLGVPPETQYF
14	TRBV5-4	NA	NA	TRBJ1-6	TGTGCCAGCGGATTTGGTGGCAATAATTCACCCCTCCACTTT	CASGFGGNNSPLHF
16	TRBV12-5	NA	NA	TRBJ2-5	TGTGCTAGTGGTTTGGGACAGACCCCGTCGCAAGAGACCCAGTACTTC	CASGLGQTPSQETQYF
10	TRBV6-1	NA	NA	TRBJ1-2	TGTGCCAGCAGGGGGGGTGGCTACACCTTC	CASRGGGYTF
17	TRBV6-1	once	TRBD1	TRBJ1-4	TGTGCCAGCAGTGAATATGGACAGGGAGTAACTAATGAAAAACTGTTTTTT	CASSEYGQGVTNEKLFF
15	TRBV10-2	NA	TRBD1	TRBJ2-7	TGCGCCAGCTCGGATCTGGACAGGGGGCAGTACGAGCAGTACTTC	CASSDLDRGQYEQYF
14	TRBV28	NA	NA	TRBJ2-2	TGTGCCAGCAGGATAACAGTCGGTTCCGGGGAGCTGTTTTTT	CASRITVGSGELFF
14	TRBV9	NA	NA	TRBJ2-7	TGTGCCAGCAGCGGACAGATGCATCCCTACGAGCAGTACTTC	CASSGQMHPYEQYF
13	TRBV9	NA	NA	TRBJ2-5	TGTGCCAGCAGCTCGGGGTGGGGAGAGACCCAGTACTTC	CASSSGWGETQYF
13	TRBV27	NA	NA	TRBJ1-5	TGTGCCAGCGCGCCAGGGTACAATCAGCCCCAGCATTTT	CASAPGYNQPQHF
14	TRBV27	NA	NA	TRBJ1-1	TGTGCCAGCAGTTTCTCCCCCGACAGCACTGAAGCTTTCTTT	CASSFSPDSTEAFF
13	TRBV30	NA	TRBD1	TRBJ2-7	TGTGCCTTCGCATGGACAGGGGGGCACGAGCAGTACTTC	CAFAWTGGHEQYF
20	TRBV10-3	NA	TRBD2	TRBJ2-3	TGTGCCATCAGCCCGTCCCCTCCGGGACTAGCGGGAGCGGGCACAGATACGCAGTATTTT	CAISPSPPGLAGAGTDTQYF
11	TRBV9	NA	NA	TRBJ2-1	TGTGCCAGCAGCCTCAGGGGTGAGCAGTTCTTC	CASSLRGEQFF